This entry lists 25 T cell receptor beta chains sequenced from one sample in a study of T cell responses to AZD1222 COVID-19 vaccine (dated by TCRdb to about 2021). Receptor amplification or capture employed the immunoSEQ multiplex PCR assay. TCRdb took this table from immuneACCESS and kept in-frame rearrangements with V and J called. Such tables lack part of the clones; where checked against another copy, unresolved V genes explain under half of the gap, and the rest is unexplained. This sample comprises about 130,000 clones, 92% of them detected only once. Clones ranked in the top ten supply less than 2% of the sample. Per the publication, the time point label means: baseline before first vaccination. The material sequenced was peripheral blood, taken on day 0 of AZD1222 vaccination. The origin of the receptors is an adult in good health.

CDR3 amino acids: CASSRGRNTEAFF. The CDR3 DNA reads TGTGCCAGCAGTCGGGGCAGGAACACTGAAGCTTTCTTT. The genes are TRBV6-4 and TRBJ1-1, with D perhaps matching TRBD1 (5 bases). CDR1 and CDR2 from the germline V gene are MRHNA and SNTAGT. V lost 5 bases to trimming and J lost 1 base, with 8 bases between them. The CDR3 sequence is 13 residues long.

This chain connects TRBV10-3 to TRBJ2-1; D remains unclear. V lost 6 bases and J 7 bases, leaving 13 bases between the germline ends. This CDR3 spans 13 amino acids. The germline gives CDR1 ENHRY, CDR2 SYGVKD. The CDR3 loop is CAIRAEGWNEQFF. In DNA form, the CDR3 reads TGTGCCATCAGGGCGGAAGGTTGGAATGAGCAGTTCTTC.

This chain joins TRBV7-2 and TRBJ1-1, with no clear D. The ends were cut back, 5 bases at V and 6 bases at J, with 13 bases in the middle. The CDR3 covers 13 residues. Germline CDR1 SGHTA, CDR2 FQGNSA. CDR3 in DNA: TGTGCCAGCAGCCGGGCGGGGAGGGCTGAAGCTTTCTTT. Protein sequence: CASSRAGRAEAFF.

The rearrangement joins TRBV6-5 to TRBJ1-6; the match to TRBD1 covers 10 bases. The CDR3 is 14 amino acids. J was trimmed by 10 bases and V by 5 bases; bases with no gene match: 5. The V gene's germline CDR1 is MNHEY and CDR2 SVGAGI. CDR3 amino acids: CASSRDRGESPLHF. The CDR3 DNA follows: TGTGCCAGCAGTCGGGACAGGGGAGAATCACCCCTCCACTTT.

This chain connects TRBV9 to TRBJ2-7, with TRBD1 matching over 7 bases. CDR1 is SGDLS and CDR2 is YYNGEE in the germline V gene. The CDR3 is 13 amino acids. J lost 3 bases, V lost 4 bases, and 4 bases had no gene match. CDR3 DNA: TGTGCCAGCAGCTTACGGGACAGCTACGAGCAGTACTTC. Its protein is CASSLRDSYEQYF.

The CDR3 nucleotides read TGTGCCACCAGTGATTTGAGCAGGGACCAAGAGACCCAGTACTTC. Translation: CATSDLSRDQETQYF. This rearrangement joins TRBV24-1 to TRBJ2-5, with a tentative D call TRBD1 (5 bases). V lost 0 bases and J lost 0, with 7 bases in between. This CDR3 region has 15 residues. CDR1 is KGHDR, CDR2 SFDVKD, per germline.

The V gene is TRBV3-1 (or the pseudogene TRBV3-2), the J gene TRBJ1-3; 7 positions agree with TRBD1. Germline-derived CDR1 and CDR2 are LGHDT and YNNKEL (reference sequence). The J segment lost 0 bases and the V segment lost 6 bases, leaving 2 bases of the junction unmatched. This CDR3 comprises 14 residues. CDR3 nucleotides: TGTGCCAGCAGGGACAGGTACTCTGGAAACACCATATATTTT. Translated, it gives CASRDRYSGNTIYF.

The genes are TRBV29-1 and TRBJ1-5; D may be TRBD1 (5 bases). This CDR3 comprises 13 residues. From germline, CDR1 is SQVTM and CDR2 ANQGSEA. V lost 4 bases, J lost 2 bases, and 9 bases lay in between. The CDR3 region has the DNA TGCAGCGTTGTACGCAGGGGCAATCAGCCCCAGCATTTT. This sequence encodes CSVVRRGNQPQHF.

The CDR3: CASSFSFDEQFF. CDR3 in DNA: TGCGCCAGCAGCTTCTCGTTCGATGAGCAGTTCTTC. The chain combines TRBV5-1 with TRBJ2-1; unclear D gene. Between the trimmed V and J ends, which lost 2 bases and 8 bases, there was a span of 8 bases. CDR3 length: 12 residues. Germline values: CDR1 SGHRS, CDR2 YFSETQ.

V and J are TRBV7-2 and TRBJ2-7; possible D gene TRBD1, 6 bases. Germline V gene sequence: CDR1 SGHTA, CDR2 FQGNSA. Trimming took off 2 bases at V and 3 bases at J, with 17 bases between the two ends. This CDR3 region has 16 residues. The CDR3 loop reads CASSLSSGGHNYEQYF. In DNA, the CDR3 is TGTGCCAGCAGCTTATCGAGTGGGGGCCATAACTACGAGCAGTACTTC.

V usage is TRBV27 and J usage is TRBJ1-2; tentatively, D is TRBD1 (6 bases). The CDR3 runs 14 residues. Germline CDR1 MNHEY, CDR2 SMNVEV (reference sequence). Trimming took 0 bases from V and 12 from J, leaving 17 bases between them. CDR3 region: CASSLSRMGGGNTF. CDR3 in DNA: TGTGCCAGCAGTTTATCGCGCATGGGGGGCGGAAACACCTTC.

This sequence joins TRBV12-5 and TRBJ2-7, with 7 bases that match TRBD1. The CDR3 consists of 13 residues. Trimming removed 6 bases from V and 2 bases from J; junction bases left unmatched: 4. CDR1 and CDR2 from the germline V gene are LGHNT and FRNRAP. The CDR3 is CASGPDRAYEQYF. DNA for the CDR3: TGTGCTAGTGGCCCTGACAGGGCCTACGAGCAGTACTTC.

The chain is built from TRBV5-8 and TRBJ1-1; TRBD1 might be the D (5 bases). V was cut by 4 bases and J by 1 base, with 11 bases left in between. This CDR3 comprises 14 residues. Looked up from germline, CDR1 is SGHTS and CDR2 is YDEGEE. CDR3 residues: CASSRTGSNTEAFF. DNA of the CDR3: TGTGCCAGCAGCCGAACAGGCTCGAACACTGAAGCTTTCTTT.

V usage is TRBV7-3 and J usage is TRBJ2-5, with 14 positions matching TRBD2. Germline V gene sequence: CDR1 SGHTA, CDR2 FQGTGA. V gave up 5 bases and J gave up 5 bases; unmatched junction bases: 4. CDR3 length: 15 residues. CDR3 sequence: CASSPGLAGAETQYF. CDR3 nucleotide sequence: TGTGCCAGCAGCCCGGGACTAGCGGGGGCGGAGACCCAGTACTTC.

This clone was picked up one time. The chain uses TRBV28 and TRBJ2-7, with D uncertain. The CDR3 runs to 14 residues. Germline CDR1 is MDHEN and CDR2 is SYDVKM. V was clipped by 2 bases and J by 3 bases, with 11 bases between them. The CDR3 DNA follows: TGTGCCAGCAGTTTAAGTGGGATCTACTACGAGCAGTACTTC. Protein product: CASSLSGIYYEQYF. The variable domain in full, completed from reference TRBV28 and TRBJ2-7, reads DVKVTQSSRYLVKRTGEKVFLECVQDMDHENMFWYRQDPGLGLRLIYFSYDVKMKEKGDIPEGYSVSREKKERFSLILESASTNQTSMYLCASSLSGIYYEQYFGPGTRLTVT.

The chain joins TRBV6-5 to TRBJ1-1; D is perhaps TRBD1 (6 bases). Per germline, CDR1 MNHEY and CDR2 SVGAGI. Trimming cost V 7 bases and J 3 bases, with 18 bases left between them. This CDR3 region has 15 residues. CDR3: CASTPGGRGDTEAFF. CDR3 in DNA: TGTGCCAGCACCCCTGGGGGCCGGGGGGACACTGAAGCTTTCTTT.

V and J are TRBV19 and TRBJ2-3; 9 bases line up with TRBD2. Germline V gene data show CDR1 as LNHDA and CDR2 as SQIVND (reference sequence). Trimming cost V 11 bases and J 4 bases; bases outside gene matches: 10. The CDR3 is 14 residues long. The CDR3 sequence: CAGRRGGGSDTQYF. CDR3 nucleotides: TGTGCCGGTCGGCGGGGGGGTGGGTCAGATACGCAGTATTTT.

The chain uses TRBV5-5 and TRBJ1-2; 11 bases agree with TRBD1. With 2 bases clipped from V and 3 bases from J, the junction kept 9 bases outside the gene matches. Germline CDR1 SGHKS, CDR2 YYEKEE (reference sequence). This CDR3 spans 17 amino acids. Here the CDR3 reads CASSFLGQGAIDYGYTF. The CDR3 nucleotides are TGTGCCAGCAGCTTCTTAGGACAGGGGGCCATTGACTATGGCTACACCTTC.

This rearrangement joins TRBV4-2 to TRBJ1-5; D unresolved. Germline V gene sequence: CDR1 LGHNA, CDR2 YNFKEQ. With 0 bases removed from V and 9 bases from J, the gap between germline ends came to 9 bases. The CDR3 covers 13 residues. The CDR3 DNA reads as TGTGCCAGCAGCCAAGATCTTTATGCGCCCCAGCATTTT. Encoded protein: CASSQDLYAPQHF.

The chain recombines TRBV3-1 (or the pseudogene TRBV3-2) with TRBJ1-3; 8 bases align to TRBD1. Germline V gene lookup returns CDR1 LGHDT and CDR2 YNNKEL (reference sequence). This CDR3 is built from 14 residues. The V gene end was trimmed by 7 bases and the J gene end by 2 bases; junction bases not matched to a gene: 4. CDR3 nucleotides: TGTGCCAGCAACGACAGGGGAACTGGAAACACCATATATTTT. It encodes CASNDRGTGNTIYF.

This sequence joins TRBV6-5 and TRBJ2-7, with 10 bases identical to TRBD1. The germline V gene encodes CDR1 MNHEY and CDR2 SVGAGI. The CDR3 is 15 residues long. V shed 6 bases and J 4 bases; nucleotides not matched to a gene: 9. The CDR3 spells CASSRPGQGLYEQYF. The CDR3 DNA follows: TGTGCCAGCAGCCGACCGGGACAGGGGTTGTACGAGCAGTACTTC.

The rearrangement uses TRBV18 and TRBJ2-7, with 7 bases identical to TRBD1. This CDR3 spans 13 amino acids. Trimming took 2 bases from V and 6 from J; bases not matched to a gene: 4. From germline, CDR1 is KGHSH and CDR2 LQKENI. The CDR3 spells CASSPDRESEQYF. The CDR3 bases are TGTGCCAGCTCACCAGACAGGGAGTCCGAGCAGTACTTC.

This clone was seen only once. V and J are TRBV4-2 and TRBJ2-7; 10 nucleotides line up with TRBD2. CDR1 is LGHNA, CDR2 YNFKEQ, per germline. The CDR3 spans 17 residues. V lost 2 bases to trimming and J lost 4 bases; unmatched junction nucleotides: 11. The CDR3 here is CASSQPLSSGGRYEQYF. CDR3 nucleotide sequence: TGTGCCAGCAGCCAACCCCTTTCTAGCGGGGGCCGATACGAGCAGTACTTC.

This clone has just one count. The chain recombines TRBV5-1 with TRBJ2-5; TRBD2 agrees at 11 bases. The trim removed 4 bases at V and 5 bases at J, leaving 10 bases unmatched. This CDR3 contains 16 residues. Germline loops: CDR1 SGHRS, CDR2 YFSETQ. The CDR3 loop reads CASSPELAGGSETQYF. The CDR3 DNA reads as TGCGCCAGCAGCCCCGAGCTAGCGGGGGGATCCGAGACCCAGTACTTC.

This chain joins TRBV6-4 and TRBJ1-5; no clear D. The germline V gene encodes CDR1 MRHNA and CDR2 SNTAGT. The CDR3 extends over 13 amino acids. Trimming removed 3 bases at V and 2 bases at J, with 5 bases between. CDR3 region: CASSEAGNQPQHF. Written as DNA, the CDR3 is TGTGCCAGCAGTGAGGCAGGCAATCAGCCCCAGCATTTT.